One T cell receptor (beta chain) is described in this entry. Its matching antigen is unknown. This entry comes from a study of cytotoxic CD8 clonotypes in ibrutinib-treated CLL. Study-level points and caveats: Starting clonality was above that of age-matched healthy donors and tracked circulating CD8+ T-cell counts. Rising at ibrutinib response, clonality subsequently fell back toward baseline at progression.

As input for TCR beta libraries, about 2.2 micrograms of genomic DNA came from cryopreserved PBMCs. The repertoire was sequenced with immunoSEQ multiplex PCR; TCRdb's copy has only in-frame clones and lacks some. This table has 300,000 to 400,000 clones, about 64% appearing once. Germline V gives CDR1 MNHEY, CDR2 SVGAGI. This CDR3 contains 11 residues. V lost 9 bases, J lost 4 bases, and 9 bases lay in between. This material consisted of PBMCs, taken after 36 months of ibrutinib treatment. This clonotype was sampled from a human donor with chronic lymphocytic leukemia. The genes are TRBV6-5 and TRBJ1-2; TRBD1 is a possible D gene (6 bases). CDR3 region: CARDRCYGYTF. DNA for the CDR3: TGTGCCAGAGACAGGTGCTATGGCTACACCTTC.